These T cell receptor beta chains were read from a single sample in a study of CD8 T cells in ankylosing spondylitis. TCRdb reanalysed the 5' RACE reads using MiXCR and keeps one entry per CDR3 protein. The sample records over 600,000 distinct CDR3 sequences, around 20% being singletons. Sequencing was done on a sample of blood, either unsorted or a sorted T cell fraction (not recorded which). Source of these receptors: a male donor with ankylosing spondylitis. Each CDR3 is given without its conserved first and last residue. The size entry is marked missing in some rows and otherwise reads once, few, many or a size class.

j_gene,v_gene,abundance,CDR3aa
TRBJ2-3,TRBV20-1,few,SAWDRDLTDTQY
TRBJ1-1,TRBV27,.,ASSSIQGITEAF
TRBJ2-7,TRBV4-1,.,ASSQGQHNYEQY
TRBJ2-5,TRBV3-1,few,ASSGDNQETQY
TRBJ2-5,TRBV4-1,few,ASSQITGEETQY
TRBJ2-3,TRBV9,.,ASSVAQLGTDTQY
TRBJ2-7,TRBV11-2,.,ASSSRPGLVGEQY
TRBJ2-1,TRBV12-3/TRBV12-4,few,ASSKPGQGINEQF
TRBJ1-5,TRBV28,few,ASSLFAGTGNQPQH
TRBJ1-2,TRBV7-6,.,ASSPTPGLGDYGYT
TRBJ1-1,TRBV3-1,few,ASSPPLQLGAAF
TRBJ1-1,TRBV29-1,few,SVGTATEAF
TRBJ2-2,TRBV12-3/TRBV12-4,many,ASSLGIRDFYRELF
TRBJ1-4,TRBV3-1,.,ASMGQSNEKLF
TRBJ2-7,TRBV4-1,.,ASSQEGTSYEQY
TRBJ2-7,TRBV29-1,few,SAAYEQY
TRBJ2-5,TRBV13,few,ASSSLAGRETQY
TRBJ1-5,TRBV12-3/TRBV12-4,many,ASSDMDREGQPQH
TRBJ1-2,TRBV6-5,.,ASSYSQESLGYT
TRBJ1-6,TRBV28,.,ASRLKTGGLGSPLH
TRBJ1-2,TRBV6-1,.,ASSSADRDFGYT
TRBJ2-7,TRBV4-1,once,ASSQGITAAYEQY
TRBJ1-3,TRBV5-6,few,ASSPPKKRGNTIY
TRBJ2-1,TRBV9,few,ASSVVPGQGTSSYNEQF
TRBJ1-3,TRBV6-5,few,ASSYSGRETGNTIY
TRBJ2-2,TRBV20-1,few,SATPGLMAGGTGELF
TRBJ2-3,TRBV25-1,.,ASSGLGANTDTQY
TRBJ1-2,TRBV7-6,.,ASRLAEDNYGYT
TRBJ2-1,TRBV11-2,many,ASSPGLPNEQF
TRBJ1-1,TRBV12-3/TRBV12-4,.,ASSFRTGEVRTEAF
TRBJ2-5,TRBV5-1,.,ASSSGGWETQY
TRBJ1-1,TRBV5-1,.,ASSLGDIKNTEAF
TRBJ2-1,TRBV12-3/TRBV12-4,many,ASSSDRGLPYNEQF
TRBJ2-3,TRBV7-8,.,ASSTGTGGDTQY
TRBJ2-1,TRBV4-1,.,ASSQSGLAGEDEQF
TRBJ2-5,TRBV7-2,.,ASSLGWGTTQETQY
TRBJ2-7,TRBV3-1,.,ASSRSDSGLNEQY
TRBJ2-7,TRBV4-3,few,ASSQALGYYEQH
TRBJ2-7,TRBV13,few,ASSSFQFEQY
TRBJ1-4,TRBV30,.,ACRRGLTNEKLF
TRBJ2-3,TRBV5-1,.,ASSPPSMPDTQY
TRBJ2-2,TRBV6-2/TRBV6-3,.,ASSYAGPNTGELF